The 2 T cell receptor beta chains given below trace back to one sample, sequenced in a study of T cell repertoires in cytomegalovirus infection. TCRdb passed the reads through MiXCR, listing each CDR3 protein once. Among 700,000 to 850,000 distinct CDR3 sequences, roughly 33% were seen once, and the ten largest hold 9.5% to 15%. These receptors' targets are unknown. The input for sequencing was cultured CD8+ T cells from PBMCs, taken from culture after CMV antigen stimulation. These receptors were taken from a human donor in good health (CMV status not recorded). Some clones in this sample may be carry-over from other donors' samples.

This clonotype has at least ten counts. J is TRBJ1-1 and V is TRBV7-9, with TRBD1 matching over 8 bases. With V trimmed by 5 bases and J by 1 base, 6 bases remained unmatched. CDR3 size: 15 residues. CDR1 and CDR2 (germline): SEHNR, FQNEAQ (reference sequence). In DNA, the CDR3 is TGTGCCAGCAGCCCAGGGGGCATGCGGAACACTGAAGCTTTCTTT. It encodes CASSPGGMRNTEAFF.

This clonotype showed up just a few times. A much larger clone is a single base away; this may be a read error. In DNA form, the CDR3 reads TGTGCCAGCAGTCCGGACAGGGTCGAGCAGTACTTC. The encoded protein is CASSPDRVEQYF. The J gene is TRBJ2-7, the V gene TRBV6-5, with TRBD1 matching over 8 bases. Germline-derived CDR1 and CDR2 are MNHEY and SVGAGI. This CDR3 region has 12 residues. The V segment lost 5 bases and the J segment 6 bases; nucleotides outside the gene matches: 3.